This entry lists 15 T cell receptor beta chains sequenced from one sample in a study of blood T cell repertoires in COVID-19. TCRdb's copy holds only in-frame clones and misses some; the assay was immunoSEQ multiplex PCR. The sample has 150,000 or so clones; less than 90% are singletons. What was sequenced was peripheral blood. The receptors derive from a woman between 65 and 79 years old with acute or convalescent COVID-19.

CDR3 sequence (DNA): TGTGCCAGCAGCCGGACCAGGGGTGATAATTCACCCCTCCACTTT. Protein: CASSRTRGDNSPLHF. J is TRBJ1-6 and V is TRBV2, with D perhaps TRBD1 (6 bases). The CDR3 totals 15 residues. The V end was cut by 6 bases, the J end by 5 bases, with 14 bases between. From germline, CDR1 is SNHLY and CDR2 FYNNEI.

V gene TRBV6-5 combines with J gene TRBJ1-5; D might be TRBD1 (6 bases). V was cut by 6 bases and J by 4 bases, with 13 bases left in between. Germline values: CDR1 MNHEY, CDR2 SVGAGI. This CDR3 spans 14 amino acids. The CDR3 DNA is TGTGCCAGCAGGACAGGTGGATTTAATCAGCCCCAGCATTTT. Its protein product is CASRTGGFNQPQHF.

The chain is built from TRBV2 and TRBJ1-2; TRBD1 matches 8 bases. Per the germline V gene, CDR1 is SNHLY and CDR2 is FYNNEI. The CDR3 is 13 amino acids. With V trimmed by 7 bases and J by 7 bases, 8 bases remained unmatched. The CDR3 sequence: CASKSQGASGYTF. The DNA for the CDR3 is TGTGCCAGCAAATCCCAGGGGGCAAGTGGCTACACCTTC.

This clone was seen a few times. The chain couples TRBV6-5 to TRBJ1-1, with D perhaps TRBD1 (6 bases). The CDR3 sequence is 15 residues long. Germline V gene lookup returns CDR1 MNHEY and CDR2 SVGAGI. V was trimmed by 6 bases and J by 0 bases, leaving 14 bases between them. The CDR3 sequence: CASSKIRGLNTEAFF. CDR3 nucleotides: TGTGCCAGCAGCAAAATCAGGGGATTGAACACTGAAGCTTTCTTT.

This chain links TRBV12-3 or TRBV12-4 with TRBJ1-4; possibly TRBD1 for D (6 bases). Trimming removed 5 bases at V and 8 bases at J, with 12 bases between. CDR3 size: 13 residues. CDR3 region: CASSTGFGEKLFF. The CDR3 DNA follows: TGTGCCAGCAGTACAGGGTTCGGGGAAAAACTGTTTTTT.

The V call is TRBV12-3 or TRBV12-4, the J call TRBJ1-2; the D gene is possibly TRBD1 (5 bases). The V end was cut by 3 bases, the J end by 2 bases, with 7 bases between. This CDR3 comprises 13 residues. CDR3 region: CASSFPGNYGYTF. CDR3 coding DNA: TGTGCCAGCAGTTTTCCAGGGAACTATGGCTACACCTTC.

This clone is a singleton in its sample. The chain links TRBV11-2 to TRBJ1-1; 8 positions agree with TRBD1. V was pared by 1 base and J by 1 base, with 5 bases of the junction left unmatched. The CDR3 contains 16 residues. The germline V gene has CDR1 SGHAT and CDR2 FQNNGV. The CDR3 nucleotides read TGTGCCAGCAGCTTAGTTTGGGGACAGGCGAACACTGAAGCTTTCTTT. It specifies CASSLVWGQANTEAFF.

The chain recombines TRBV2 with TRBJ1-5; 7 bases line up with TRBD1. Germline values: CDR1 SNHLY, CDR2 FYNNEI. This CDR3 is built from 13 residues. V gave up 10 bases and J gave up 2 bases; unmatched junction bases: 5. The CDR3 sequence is CAIGGRGNQPQHF. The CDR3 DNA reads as TGTGCCATAGGGGGCAGGGGCAATCAGCCCCAGCATTTT.

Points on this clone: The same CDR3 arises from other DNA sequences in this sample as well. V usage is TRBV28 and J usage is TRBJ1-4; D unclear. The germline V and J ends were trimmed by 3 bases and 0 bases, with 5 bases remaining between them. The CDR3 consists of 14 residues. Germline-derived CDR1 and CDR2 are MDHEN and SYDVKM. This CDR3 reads CASSLTATNEKLFF. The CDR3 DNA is TGTGCCAGCAGTTTGACTGCAACTAATGAAAAACTGTTTTTT.

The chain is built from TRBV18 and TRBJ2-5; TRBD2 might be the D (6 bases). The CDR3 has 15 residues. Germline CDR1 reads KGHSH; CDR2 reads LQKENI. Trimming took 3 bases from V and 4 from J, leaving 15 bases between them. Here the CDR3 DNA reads TGTGCCAGCTCACCGTTCGGGGGACTCCGAGAGACCCAGTACTTC. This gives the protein CASSPFGGLRETQYF.

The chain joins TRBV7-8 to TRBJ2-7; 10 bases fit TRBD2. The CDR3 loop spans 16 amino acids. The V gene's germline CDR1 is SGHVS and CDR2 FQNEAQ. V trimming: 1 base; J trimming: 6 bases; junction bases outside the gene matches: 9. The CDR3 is CASSLGFSGGLSEQYV. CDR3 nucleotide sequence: TGTGCCAGCAGCTTAGGATTTAGCGGGGGGTTGAGCGAGCAGTACGTC.

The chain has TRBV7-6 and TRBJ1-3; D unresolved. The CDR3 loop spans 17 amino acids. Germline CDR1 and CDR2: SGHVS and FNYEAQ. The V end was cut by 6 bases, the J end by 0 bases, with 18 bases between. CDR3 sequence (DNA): TGTGCCAGCAGTCTCCGACCGGCGGTTCGCTCTGGAAACACCATATATTTT. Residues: CASSLRPAVRSGNTIYF.

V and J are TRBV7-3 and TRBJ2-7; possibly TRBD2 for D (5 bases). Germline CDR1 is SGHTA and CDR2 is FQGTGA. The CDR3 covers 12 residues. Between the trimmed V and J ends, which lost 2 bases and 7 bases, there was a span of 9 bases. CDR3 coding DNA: TGTGCCAGCAGCTTATCCAGAGGGGAGCAGTACTTC. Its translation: CASSLSRGEQYF.

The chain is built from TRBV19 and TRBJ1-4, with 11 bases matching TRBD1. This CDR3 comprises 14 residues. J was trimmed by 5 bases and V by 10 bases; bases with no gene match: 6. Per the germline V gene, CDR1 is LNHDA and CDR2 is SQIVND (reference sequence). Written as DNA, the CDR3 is TGTGCCACCATGGGGACAGGGGGAAATGAAAAACTGTTTTTT. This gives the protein CATMGTGGNEKLFF.

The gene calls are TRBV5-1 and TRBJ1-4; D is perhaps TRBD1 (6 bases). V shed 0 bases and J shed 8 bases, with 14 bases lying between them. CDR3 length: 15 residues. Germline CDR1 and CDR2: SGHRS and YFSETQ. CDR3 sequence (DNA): TGCGCCAGCAGCTTGGATGGGACAAGGCCCGAAAAACTGTTTTTT. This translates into CASSLDGTRPEKLFF.